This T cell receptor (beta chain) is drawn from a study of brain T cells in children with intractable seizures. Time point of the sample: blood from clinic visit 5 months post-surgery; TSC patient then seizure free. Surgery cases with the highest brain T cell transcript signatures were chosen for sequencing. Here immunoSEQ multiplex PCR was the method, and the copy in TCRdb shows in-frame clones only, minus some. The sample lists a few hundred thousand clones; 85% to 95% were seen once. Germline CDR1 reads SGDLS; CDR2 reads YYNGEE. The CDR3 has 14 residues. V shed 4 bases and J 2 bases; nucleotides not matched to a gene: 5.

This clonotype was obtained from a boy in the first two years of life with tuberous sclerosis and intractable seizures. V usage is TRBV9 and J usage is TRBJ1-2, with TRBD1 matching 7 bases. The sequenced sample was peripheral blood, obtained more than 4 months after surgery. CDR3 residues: CASSSQGSNYGYTF. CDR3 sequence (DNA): TGTGCCAGCAGCTCACAGGGGAGCAACTATGGCTACACCTTC.